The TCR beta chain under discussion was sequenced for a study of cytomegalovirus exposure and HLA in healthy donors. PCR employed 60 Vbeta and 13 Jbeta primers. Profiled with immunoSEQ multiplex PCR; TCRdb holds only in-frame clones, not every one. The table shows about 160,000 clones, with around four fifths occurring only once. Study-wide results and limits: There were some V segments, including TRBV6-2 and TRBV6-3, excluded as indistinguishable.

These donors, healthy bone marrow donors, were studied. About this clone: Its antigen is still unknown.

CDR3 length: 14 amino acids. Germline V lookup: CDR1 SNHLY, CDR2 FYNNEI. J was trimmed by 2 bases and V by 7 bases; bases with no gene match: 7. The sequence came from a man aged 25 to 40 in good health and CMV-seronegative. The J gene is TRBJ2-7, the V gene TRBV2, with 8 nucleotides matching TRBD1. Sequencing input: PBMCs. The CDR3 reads CASTLGDRTYEQYF. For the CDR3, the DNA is TGTGCCAGCACCCTAGGGGACAGGACCTACGAGCAGTACTTC.